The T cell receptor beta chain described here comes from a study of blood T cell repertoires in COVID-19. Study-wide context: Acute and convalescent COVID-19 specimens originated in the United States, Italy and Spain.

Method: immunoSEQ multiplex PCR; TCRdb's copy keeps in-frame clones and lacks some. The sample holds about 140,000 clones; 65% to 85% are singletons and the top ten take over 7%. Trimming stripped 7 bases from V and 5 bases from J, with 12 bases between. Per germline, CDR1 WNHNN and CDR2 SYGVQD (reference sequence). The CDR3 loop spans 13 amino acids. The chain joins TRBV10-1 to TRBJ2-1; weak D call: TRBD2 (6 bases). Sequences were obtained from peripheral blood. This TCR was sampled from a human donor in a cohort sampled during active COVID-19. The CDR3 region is CASTGGLNNEQFF. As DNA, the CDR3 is TGCGCCAGCACTGGAGGGTTGAACAATGAGCAGTTCTTC.